Listed here is a single T cell receptor (beta chain). Antigen specificity is unknown. This entry is derived from a study of persistence of HIV-infected CD4 T cells. Study-wide background: Donors were ART-treated; their CMV- and Gag-responding CD4+ T cells were isolated. Multiple blood draws of up to about 180 mL, except a couple of donors with single leukapheresis.

CDR3 length: 11 residues. The junction had 2 bases not matched to a gene; V was cut back by 3 bases and J by 12 bases. Sequencing used immunoSEQ version 4 in survey mode. Each sample used up to about 1 ug genomic DNA diluted to about 10 ng/uL. Sequenced by immunoSEQ multiplex PCR; TCRdb stores in-frame clones only, minus some. In the table there are tens of thousands of clones, 70% to 80% of which are singletons. Lysates of CMV-infected fibroblasts at 10 ug/mL stimulated these cells. Memory cells lacking CD40L and CD69 with high CD45RO were sorted. This TCR derives from an adult man with HIV who was CMV-seropositive. This specimen was CD4+ T cells sorted from PBMCs after roughly 17-hour stimulation, taken from a patient who received antiretroviral therapy. V is TRBV12-3 or TRBV12-4 and J is TRBJ1-5; 7 bases are a match to TRBD1. This CDR3 is CASSLTGYQHF. The DNA for the CDR3 is TGTGCCAGCAGTTTGACAGGGTACCAGCATTTT.